Listed below are T cell receptor beta chains from one sample, sequenced in a study of post-analysis software for immune sequencing data. Via MiXCR, TCRdb re-called the PCR reads, giving one row per CDR3 protein. Of 450,000 or so distinct CDR3 sequences in the sample, around 40% were seen once. Sequencing used blood. The receptors here all came from a girl aged 10 to 17 with multiple sclerosis. CDR3s include the opening cysteine and the closing phenylalanine or tryptophan. D genes are given only for firm matches. Rows give clone size only sometimes, using once, few, many, or a class for an expanded clone.

D gene,J gene,V gene,clone size,CDR3 DNA,CDR3 protein
NA,TRBJ2-7,TRBV10-3,NA,TGTGCCATCACAGCCGGGACACTCCCCTACGAGCAGTACTTC,CAITAGTLPYEQYF
TRBD1,TRBJ1-4,TRBV7-2,NA,TGTGCCAGCAGCCAGGGACAGATTGCAACTAATGAAAAACTGTTTTTT,CASSQGQIATNEKLFF
NA,TRBJ2-1,TRBV5-1,few,TGCGCCAGCAGCTTCGACTTAGAGCAGTTCTTC,CASSFDLEQFF
TRBD2,TRBJ2-7,TRBV7-2,many,TGTGCCAGCAGCTTATTACTAGCGGGGTCCGAGCAGTACTTC,CASSLLLAGSEQYF
NA,TRBJ2-1,TRBV20-1,NA,TGCAGTGCTAGCAGGGCGGAGATACAGTTCTTC,CSASRAEIQFF
NA,TRBJ1-5,TRBV5-1,few,TGCGCCAGCAGCTTAGAACAGAATCAGCCCCAGCATTTT,CASSLEQNQPQHF
NA,TRBJ2-5,TRBV20-1,once,TGCAGTGCTCCGATGGGCGGAAAAGAGACCCAGTACTTC,CSAPMGGKETQYF
TRBD1,TRBJ1-2,TRBV4-1,NA,TGCGCCAGCAGCCAAATCGGACAGGTTGATATCTATGGCTACACCTTC,CASSQIGQVDIYGYTF
NA,TRBJ1-2,TRBV7-9,NA,TGTGCCAGCAGCTTAGAGGCCGTTGGCCACACCTTC,CASSLEAVGHTF
NA,TRBJ1-5,TRBV18,NA,TGTGCCAGCTCACCGAGGACAGCTGATCGGCAGCCCCAGCATTTT,CASSPRTADRQPQHF
NA,TRBJ1-2,TRBV4-3,NA,TGCGCCAGCAGCCAAGATCGGTCAGCCACATACACCTTC,CASSQDRSATYTF
NA,TRBJ1-5,TRBV7-9,NA,TGTGCCAGCAGCTTAGTAGCAGGAGAGCCCCAGCATTTT,CASSLVAGEPQHF
TRBD2,TRBJ2-1,TRBV28,few,TGTGCCAGCAGTTCCCCCGGACTAGCGGGAGGTGGCAATGAGCAGTTCTTC,CASSSPGLAGGGNEQFF
NA,TRBJ2-3,TRBV20-1,few,TGCAGTGCTGGTGGGGGGCGAAGCTCCTTAAGCACAGATACGCAGTATTTT,CSAGGGRSSLSTDTQYF
TRBD1,TRBJ2-6,TRBV12-3/TRBV12-4,NA,TGTGCCAGCAGCCTACCACCATCTTTACGGGACAGGCTCTCTGGGGCCAACGCCCTGACTTTC,CASSLPPSLRDRLSGANALTF
NA,TRBJ2-1,TRBV20-1,few,TGCAGTGCTAGTGGGGGGATCCTAAACAATGAGCAGTTCTTC,CSASGGILNNEQFF
NA,TRBJ2-7,TRBV12-3/TRBV12-4,NA,TGTGCCAGCACCCTAAGGGATTCCTACGAGCAGTACTTC,CASTLRDSYEQYF
NA,TRBJ1-1,TRBV7-3,NA,TGTGCCAGCAGCTTTAACCGGGATACTGAAGCTTTCTTT,CASSFNRDTEAFF
NA,TRBJ1-2,TRBV4-1,NA,TGCGCCAGCAGCCAGGGTGCCCTCCAAAAGGGTCCATACACCTTC,CASSQGALQKGPYTF
NA,TRBJ2-1,TRBV20-1,few,TGCAGTGCCCCCCCTCTCAGGGGATACAGCGGTGAGCAGTTCTTC,CSAPPLRGYSGEQFF
NA,TRBJ2-7,TRBV3-1,few,TGTGCCAGCAGCCAATTACCGTCGAGCTCCTACGAGCAGTACTTC,CASSQLPSSSYEQYF
NA,TRBJ2-7,TRBV4-1,few,TGCGCCAGCAGCCAAGACAGGCACTACGAGCAGTACTTC,CASSQDRHYEQYF
NA,TRBJ1-1,TRBV5-4,NA,TGTGCCAGCAGCTTGGTTGGGGAGAACACTGAAGCTTTCTTT,CASSLVGENTEAFF
TRBD2,TRBJ2-1,TRBV29-1,NA,TGCAGCGTTACCCGACAGCTTACGACTAGCGGGAGTTACAATGAGCAGTTCTTC,CSVTRQLTTSGSYNEQFF
NA,TRBJ2-7,TRBV12-3/TRBV12-4,NA,TGTGCCAGCAGTTTCTCCATGGGCACCCAGTACTTC,CASSFSMGTQYF
NA,TRBJ1-4,TRBV7-6,NA,TGTGCCAGCAGCTTGGGACCAGACGGAAAACTGTTTTTT,CASSLGPDGKLFF
NA,TRBJ2-5,TRBV6-5,NA,TGTGCCAGCAGTTACCTGAGTTCCCAAGAGACCCAGTACTTC,CASSYLSSQETQYF
NA,TRBJ2-1,TRBV7-8,NA,TGTGCCAGCAGCTTAAAAAAGTCGGTTGAGCAGTTCTTC,CASSLKKSVEQFF
TRBD2,TRBJ2-7,TRBV29-1,NA,TGCAGCGTGACAGTAGCGGGAGGGCTCAGGAACGAGCAGTACTTC,CSVTVAGGLRNEQYF
TRBD2,TRBJ2-5,TRBV7-2,NA,TGTGCCAGCAGCCCAGCGGGCGGGAGTAGTCGAGAGACCCAGTACTTC,CASSPAGGSSRETQYF
NA,TRBJ2-3,TRBV15,NA,TGTGCCACCAGCAGAGACGCTATCACAGATACGCAGTATTTT,CATSRDAITDTQYF
TRBD1,TRBJ2-7,TRBV27,few,TGTGCCAGCAGTTTACCCGGGACAGGGAGCGAGCAGTACTTC,CASSLPGTGSEQYF
NA,TRBJ2-5,TRBV28,once,TGTGCCAGCAGTGCAACACCACAAGAGACCCAGTACTTC,CASSATPQETQYF
NA,TRBJ1-5,TRBV25-1,NA,TGTGCCAGCAGCGCAAACGGGGCAGGGCCTTATAGCAATCAGCCCCAGCATTTT,CASSANGAGPYSNQPQHF
NA,TRBJ1-1,TRBV20-1,few,TGCAGTGCTAGAGATCCATTAAGTGGGGCTGGCACTGAAGCTTTCTTT,CSARDPLSGAGTEAFF
TRBD2,TRBJ2-3,TRBV7-9,NA,TGTGCCAGCAGCTTATGGGCGGCCACTAGCGGGGTTAGCACAGATACGCAGTATTTT,CASSLWAATSGVSTDTQYF
NA,TRBJ1-2,TRBV12-3/TRBV12-4,NA,TGTGCCAGCAGTTTCTTTTCCCCTAACTATGGCTACACCTTC,CASSFFSPNYGYTF
TRBD1,TRBJ1-2,TRBV20-1,NA,TGCAGTGCTATCTATACACAGGGGAGCTATGGCTACACCTTC,CSAIYTQGSYGYTF
NA,TRBJ2-2,TRBV12-3/TRBV12-4,NA,TGTGCCAGCAGTTTAGCATCTGGACTGGATAACACCGGGGAGCTGTTTTTT,CASSLASGLDNTGELFF
NA,TRBJ2-2,TRBV7-3,NA,TGTGCCAGCAGCCTTAATATGGGCGGGGAACTGTTTTTT,CASSLNMGGELFF
NA,TRBJ2-7,TRBV5-1,NA,TGCGCCAGCAGCTTGAACGGACTCGCCTACGAGCAGTACTTC,CASSLNGLAYEQYF
NA,TRBJ2-2,TRBV29-1,once,TGCAGCGTTCCCCGACTAGGTCGCACCGGGGAGCTGTTTTTT,CSVPRLGRTGELFF
NA,TRBJ2-1,TRBV7-3,few,TGTGCCAGCAGCGCCAAGGGGGACTGGGCGGATGAGCAGTTCTTC,CASSAKGDWADEQFF
TRBD2,TRBJ2-7,TRBV6-6,NA,TGTGCCAGCAGTCCCCGACTAGCGGGGAGACTTGAGCAGTACTTC,CASSPRLAGRLEQYF
NA,TRBJ2-7,TRBV5-5,NA,TGTGCCAGCAGCTTGTTGACTAGTGTCGTCTCCGAGCAGTACTTC,CASSLLTSVVSEQYF
NA,TRBJ2-7,TRBV5-1,NA,TGCGCCAGCAGCGGACGTCCTGGCTCACATTACGAGCAGTACTTC,CASSGRPGSHYEQYF
NA,TRBJ2-7,TRBV28,few,TGTGCCAGCAGTGTCCGCTACGAGCAGTACTTC,CASSVRYEQYF
NA,TRBJ2-1,TRBV20-1,NA,TGCAGTGCTAGTCCTCGACTGGCGGGCCGAGATGAGCAGTTCTTC,CSASPRLAGRDEQFF
TRBD1,TRBJ2-7,TRBV29-1,few,TGCAGCGTCCGACAGGGCGGTGTGCAGTACTTC,CSVRQGGVQYF
NA,TRBJ2-7,TRBV20-1,NA,TGCAGTGCTAGACGGGCGGCATCTGAGCAGTACTTC,CSARRAASEQYF
TRBD1,TRBJ2-7,TRBV28,many,TGTGCCAGTTATGATGGGACAGTCTACGAGCAGTACTTC,CASYDGTVYEQYF
NA,TRBJ1-5,TRBV29-1,few,TGCAGCGTTGAAGACTCCCACAGGACAGTGGTGGGGTATAGCAATCAGCCCCAGCATTTT,CSVEDSHRTVVGYSNQPQHF
TRBD2,TRBJ2-7,TRBV20-1,NA,TGCAGTGCTAGAGACCCAACCGGAACTAGCGGATTCTACGAGCAGTACTTC,CSARDPTGTSGFYEQYF